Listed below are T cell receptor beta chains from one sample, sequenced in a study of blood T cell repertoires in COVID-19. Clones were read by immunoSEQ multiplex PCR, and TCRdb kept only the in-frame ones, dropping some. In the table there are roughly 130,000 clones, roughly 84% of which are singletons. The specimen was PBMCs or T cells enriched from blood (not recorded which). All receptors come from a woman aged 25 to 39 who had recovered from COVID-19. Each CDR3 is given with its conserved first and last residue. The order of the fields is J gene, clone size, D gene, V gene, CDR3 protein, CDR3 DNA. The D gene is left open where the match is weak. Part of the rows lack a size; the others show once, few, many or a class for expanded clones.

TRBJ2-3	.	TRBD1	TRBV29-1	CSVEEPGQLSTDTQYF	TGCAGCGTTGAAGAACCGGGACAGCTTAGCACAGATACGCAGTATTTT
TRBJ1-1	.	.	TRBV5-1	CASSLESGVTEAFF	TGCGCCAGCAGCTTGGAGTCAGGGGTGACTGAAGCTTTCTTT
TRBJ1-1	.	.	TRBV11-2	CASSFQGGYTEAFF	TGTGCCAGCAGCTTCCAGGGCGGATACACTGAAGCTTTCTTT
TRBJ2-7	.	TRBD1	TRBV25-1	CASSSQGGEQYF	TGTGCCAGCAGTTCACAGGGGGGCGAGCAGTACTTC
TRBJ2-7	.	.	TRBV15	CATSRDIQNSYEQYF	TGTGCCACCAGCAGAGATATACAGAACTCCTACGAGCAGTACTTC
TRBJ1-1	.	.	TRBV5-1	CASSLYQGRGNTEAFF	TGCGCCAGCAGCTTGTATCAGGGAAGGGGGAACACTGAAGCTTTCTTT
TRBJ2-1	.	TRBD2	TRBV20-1	CSASFGRDYNEQFF	TGCAGTGCTAGTTTCGGGAGGGACTACAATGAGCAGTTCTTC
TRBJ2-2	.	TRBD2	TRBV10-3	CAISETSGSTGELFF	TGTGCCATCAGTGAAACTAGCGGGAGCACCGGGGAGCTGTTTTTT
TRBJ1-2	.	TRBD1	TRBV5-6	CASSWGQLNYGYTF	TGTGCCAGCAGCTGGGGACAGCTTAACTATGGCTACACCTTC
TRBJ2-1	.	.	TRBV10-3	CAIMAGSYNEQFF	TGTGCCATCATGGCGGGCTCCTACAATGAGCAGTTCTTC
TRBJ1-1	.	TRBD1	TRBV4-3	CASSQDPRQGGTEAFF	TGCGCCAGCAGCCAAGATCCCCGACAGGGTGGTACTGAAGCTTTCTTT
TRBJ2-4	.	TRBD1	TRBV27	CASSSRGRGKNIQYF	TGTGCCAGCAGTTCCAGGGGGCGAGGCAAAAACATTCAGTACTTC
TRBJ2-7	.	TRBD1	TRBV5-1	CASSWGPGQGALTYEQYF	TGCGCCAGCAGCTGGGGGCCCGGACAGGGGGCGCTTACCTACGAGCAGTACTTC
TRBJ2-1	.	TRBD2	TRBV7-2	CASSLAKLAGGFAYNEQFF	TGTGCCAGCAGCTTAGCGAAACTAGCGGGAGGCTTTGCCTACAATGAGCAGTTCTTC
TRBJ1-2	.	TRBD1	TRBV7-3	CASSPTGGVLGYTF	TGTGCCAGCAGCCCGACAGGGGGAGTTCTTGGCTACACCTTC
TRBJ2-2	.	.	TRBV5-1	CASSLVEGVTGELFF	TGCGCCAGCAGCTTGGTTGAGGGGGTCACCGGGGAGCTGTTTTTT
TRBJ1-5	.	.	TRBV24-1	CATSRGVEGQPQHF	TGTGCCACCAGTAGGGGAGTGGAGGGCCAGCCCCAGCATTTT
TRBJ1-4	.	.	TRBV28	CASSQRGGNNEKLFF	TGTGCCAGCAGTCAGCGGGGAGGGAATAATGAAAAACTGTTTTTT
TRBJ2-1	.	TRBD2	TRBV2	CASTEGRTSWFRDEQFF	TGTGCCAGCACCGAAGGTCGGACTAGCTGGTTTCGAGATGAGCAGTTCTTC
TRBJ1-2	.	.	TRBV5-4	CASRPPPGGHRSYGYTF	TGTGCCAGCAGGCCTCCCCCGGGGGGACACCGGAGCTATGGCTACACCTTC
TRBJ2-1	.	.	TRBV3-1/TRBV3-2	CASSPYRTAHNEQFF	TGTGCCAGCAGCCCTTATAGGACAGCCCACAATGAGCAGTTCTTC
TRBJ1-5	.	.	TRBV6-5	CASQTGGGNQPQHF	TGTGCCAGCCAAACAGGCGGGGGCAATCAGCCCCAGCATTTT
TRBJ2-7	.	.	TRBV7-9	CASSSPNRASYEQYF	TGTGCCAGCAGCTCTCCCAACAGGGCATCCTACGAGCAGTACTTC
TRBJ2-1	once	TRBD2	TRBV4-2	CASSQDRRTRALINEQFF	TGTGCCAGCAGCCAAGATCGAAGGACTAGAGCCCTTATAAATGAGCAGTTCTTC